This T cell receptor beta chain was sequenced in a study of CXCR3-negative and CXCR3-positive naive CD8 T cells (dated by TCRdb to the late 2010s). As for the study more broadly: In total, roughly 150 million TRB reads were obtained, or roughly 1.5 +/- 0.3 million reads per library. Diversity and physicochemical repertoire analyses were performed on about a dozen donors pooled from two independent experiments. TRBV-TRBJ cluster analysis included naive subsets from 5 donors and memory cells from 3 donors.

Each CD8+ T cell subset was flow-sorted in triplicate, with roughly 300,000 cells per subset placed directly into RLT lysis buffer. To keep memory contaminants out, a stringent definition of naive CD8+ T cells was applied: CD45RO-CCR7+CD27+CD95-. Using standard density gradient centrifugation, peripheral blood mononuclear cells were isolated from buffy coats. A FACSAria III was used to flow-sort naive CXCR3-negative and CXCR3-positive CD8+ T cells. Total RNA was extracted from sorted cells with an RNeasy Mini Kit. On the study overall, not on this receptor specifically: Freshly isolated PBMCs were used for most assays because CXCR3 expression partially decreased after cryopreservation. Repertoire diversity was comparably high in both naive subsets but much lower in memory CD8+ T cells. TRB CDR3s from CXCR3-positive naive cells showed higher hydrophobicity (lower Kidera factor 4), lower energy, and higher strength and volume indices than CXCR3-negative naive cells. Because surface CD5, which is linked to self-reactivity in mice, was comparable between the naive subsets, TCR interaction strength was also inferred from TRB CDR3 physicochemical properties. Naive CXCR3-negative and CXCR3-positive cells from the same donor showed similar TRBV-TRBJ usage, whereas memory cells showed distinct patterns.

The instrument given in TCRdb is NextSeq 550. The Human TCR Profiling Kit (MiLaboratory) was used to make UMI-labeled 5' RACE TRB cDNA libraries. cDNA synthesis used the entire amount of extracted RNA, and PCR amplification then used the entire amount of cDNA produced. Libraries were prepared in parallel using an identical number of PCR cycles. In the authors' own workflow: About 53,000 +/- 9,400 unique UMI-labeled TRB cDNA molecules per library were extracted with MIGEC and MiXCR, with at least two reads per UMI required. Each library averaged about 40,000 +/- 10,000 functional in-frame TRB CDR3 nucleotide clonotypes without stop codons. After each sample was downsampled to 5000 UMI-labeled TRB molecules, VDJtools was used to calculate diversity metrics such as normalized Shannon-Wiener and Chao1. VDJtools computed clonotype-size-weighted physicochemical properties of the central five CDR3 residues: interaction energy, strength, volume and Kidera factor 4. The reads, reprocessed by TCRdb, yield one row per CDR3 protein sequence and no DNA. It is TCRdb's table, rather than the study itself, that gives the V and J calls and clone size. This sample's table has entries for about 50,000 distinct CDR3 sequences. The ten largest make up roughly 0.59% of the sample.

Details on this clonotype: Its target antigen remains unknown.

CDR3 length: 14 amino acids, cysteine to phenylalanine. Only the protein is on record. CDR1 DFQATT and CDR2 SNEGSKA are derived from the germline V gene (reference sequence). The sequenced sample was naive CXCR3+ CD8+ T cells from blood. The sample's cell subset or site label, in plain terms: CD45RO-CCR7+CD27+CD95- naive CD8+ T cells expressing CXCR3 (TNR3+). The receptor's source is a human donor in good health. Some clones in this sample may be carry-over from other donors' samples. The chain couples TRBV20-1 to TRBJ2-1. Here the CDR3 is given as CSARVGYSYNEQFF.